The source of this T cell receptor (beta chain) is a study of cytomegalovirus exposure and HLA in healthy donors (dated by TCRdb to the late 2010s). Broadly, across the study: In an earlier analysis of 550 to 750 of the donors, approximately 300 Gb of sequence data and 100 million or so unique TCR beta sequences from 180 million or so T cells were reported. An early release that covered some 640 HLA-typed donors contained approximately 300 gigabases of sequencing data and tens of millions of unique TCR sequences. Among the roughly 370 genotyped donors, around 81% belonged to the genetic ancestry cluster associated with self-reported Caucasian donors. The study aimed to test whether cataloging public T cell receptors could reveal signatures of past pathogen exposure. The study used immunosequencing to profile the T cell repertoires of more than 650 subjects and linked those repertoires to cytomegalovirus serostatus. Besides the first cohort of 500 to 700 subjects, a separate validation cohort made up of 120 different subjects was used. To predict cytomegalovirus infection status, the study combined high-throughput TCR immunosequencing, statistical association of individual TCRs with disease status, and machine learning. To study patterns of TCR occurrence, a later analysis re-analyzed previously published TCR beta repertoires from several hundred donors and added high-resolution HLA genotyping. In the later analysis, no new phenotypic data were used to find candidate immune exposures; instead, reliance was placed on TCR beta sequences and their occurrence across donors. To decide whether each TCR beta V gene segment behaved as functional or pseudogenic, an earlier analysis of some 540 of the donors relied on high-throughput TCR beta sequencing. Donor age, sex, ethnicity and CMV serostatus were compiled together with the repertoire data. A later genetic analysis took genome-wide SNP genotypes for about 55% of the 666 donors and used that subset as a discovery cohort. Every repertoire in the discovery cohort had been generated on one and the same sequencing platform. HLA typing included class I and class II loci at four-digit resolution. Typing coverage varied by locus: roughly 620-640 donors for A, B, C, DRB1 and DQB1; about 520 for DQA1; around 610 for DPA1; approximately 490 for DPB1. Several DR-DQ haplotypes were treated as single units for association and clustering because of strong linkage in the cohort. Among about 400 genotyped donors of the cohort, an average of approximately 240,000 unique TCR beta nucleotide sequences was sequenced per donor, of which about 18% were non-productive.

Library creation used the immunoSEQ multiplex PCR assay. A mixture of 60 forward primers for TCR Vbeta segments and 13 reverse primers for TCR Jbeta segments was used in the multiplex PCR. A multiplex PCR assay on genomic DNA amplified the CDR3 region of rearranged TCR beta genes. On the Illumina HiSeq System, the amplified TCR beta libraries were sequenced as 87-base-pair reads. The authors' pipeline ran thus. A later analysis counted tens of millions of unique TCR beta chains across the 550 to 800 repertoires, and approximately 11 million of these chains were shared by at least two donors. Raw reads were error-corrected and collapsed into unique sequences with a nearest-neighbor algorithm that merged closely related sequences to remove PCR and sequencing errors. CDR3 sequences were aligned to IMGT reference sequences to assign V, D and J gene segments. Each retained sequence needed at least a six-nucleotide match to both a V gene segment and a J gene segment. A rearrangement counted as productive if the CDR3 had no stop codons and remained in frame with V and J, and every other rearrangement counted as non-productive. Following IMGT convention, CDR3 was defined as the stretch from the second conserved V-encoded cysteine to the conserved J-encoded phenylalanine. In an earlier analysis of 500 to 650 of the donors, sequences lacking an unambiguous match to a single V gene segment were excluded. An earlier analysis of a few hundred of the donors classified V segments as functional when productive rearrangements were above 56.7% and as segregating when the standard deviation between donors was above 5%. To diagnose cytomegalovirus status from the catalog of TCR beta chain sequences, a statistical classification framework was built. A later analysis assigned V and J genes by comparing TCR nucleotide sequences with IMGT/GENE-DB human TR gene sequences. Using the TCRdist pipeline, a later analysis assigned CDR3 sequences along with most-parsimonious VDJ recombination scenarios. In a later analysis, each TCR beta chain was defined by its CDR3 amino acid sequence together with its V-gene family, and reads without a unique V-gene family were excluded. As a way to deal with suspected cross-contamination and a sequencing artifact, a later analysis dropped 450 to 600 nucleotide sequences that were highly shared and had low generation probability. In a later analysis, a clonal expansion index was calculated for each public chain from normalized within-repertoire ranks of inferred template counts. A later analysis computed generation probabilities with a VDJ recombination model fitted to out-of-frame rearrangements, and checked the results against IGoR. Hypergeometric tests were used in a later analysis to score TCR-TCR, TCR-HLA and TCR-CMV co-occurrence, with a repertoire-size bias correction applied to the TCR pairs. False discovery rates were estimated in a later analysis by permuting HLA or CMV assignments 20 times. A later analysis grouped co-occurring TCRs with DBSCAN, adding TCRdist sequence similarity when clustering within HLA-allele-positive subsets. Repertoires with fewer than 30,000 or more than 120,000 public chains were left out of co-occurrence clustering, as were about 5 repertoires with anomalous nucleotide sharing. Sourced from immuneACCESS, this table was stored by TCRdb with only in-frame sequences that have V and J called. A share of the clones is absent; for the studies checked, an unresolved V gene accounts for under half, and the remainder has no known explanation. Clone size and V and J calls were adopted from that table, with D and trimming inferred from the DNA. In all, the sample holds about 190,000 clones, and roughly 80% of those were seen once. The ten largest clones add up to roughly 1.6% of the sample.

The cohort was made up of 650 to 700 healthy bone marrow donors. Cohort members were all nominally healthy when sampled, although unrecorded immune exposures were likely present. The donor tested CMV seronegative and was one of the 352 seronegative cohort members. A peripheral blood sample was provided by each donor, and peripheral blood mononuclear cells were used for TCR beta sequencing. The Qiagen DNeasy Blood Extraction Kit was used to extract genomic DNA from the blood cell samples. Study-level results and caveats: Compared with equally common non-associated chains, HLA-associated TCR beta chains in a later analysis were more clonally expanded and had lower generation probabilities. Correlated functional status among segregating V segments might be attributable to linkage disequilibrium, but an unknown experimental factor could not be ruled out. At a false discovery rate of 0.05, a later analysis linked 16,000 or so TCR beta sequences to specific HLA alleles. When HLA alleles, especially DR and DQ, strongly co-occurred, attributing TCR associations to individual alleles was difficult. A later analysis reported that several top co-occurrence clusters appeared linked to parvovirus B19, influenza, CMV and Epstein-Barr virus. According to a later genetic analysis, donors in an Asian-associated ancestry cluster had fewer N-insertions in productive TCRs than the roughly 660-donor mean. According to a later analysis, TCR association rates differed among HLA loci, with DRB1 alleles showing the most associated TCRs and HLA-C alleles showing the fewest. A later genetic analysis associated a missense DCLRE1C variant with V-gene and J-gene trimming of TCR beta chains, and an independent cohort replicated the association. A further reported finding was that TCR beta sequences accurately predicted the HLA-A and HLA-B alleles for most subjects in the first cohort. The authors suggested that the approach could potentially be generalized to other disease states and immunological phenotypes. In an earlier analysis of over 550 of the donors, most TCR beta V segments were observed in productive rearrangements about 90% or about 30% of the time, broadly matching IMGT annotations. The presence/absence analyses assumed that sequencing depth was roughly uniform across donors, and that assumption may not be true. This cohort had only TCR beta chains sequenced, and the lack of alpha or paired-chain data limited which features could be detected. Because some donors lacked HLA typing at each locus, the association tests relied only on the typed subset. According to a later analysis, most CMV-associated TCR beta chains appeared to be HLA-restricted, and the HLA associations seemed to be driven largely by CMV exposure. In the study, some 160 TCR beta chains were listed as associated with cytomegalovirus. Most TCR sequences were seen in very few donors, while some public TCRs were found in many individuals. Some IMGT-functional V segments, including TRBV6-2 and TRBV6-3, could not be told apart with the 87-base-pair reads, so those segments were excluded. In vitro tests confirmed that a few of the cytomegalovirus-associated TCR beta chains recognize cytomegalovirus antigens. A cluster of highly shared sequence variants was judged likely to be a technical artifact of the sequencing pipeline. Some 15 rarely observed V segments, including chromosome 9 orphons, were excluded from the earlier analysis of several hundred of the donors because counts were too low. CMV serostatus was the only immune exposure information available for the cohort. Cytomegalovirus status was reported to be diagnosed by the classifier with high specificity and sensitivity in both the original and validation cohorts.

Points on this clone: The antigen it recognizes is unknown. No qualities accompany the bases; no much larger clone lies one base away.

The CDR1 and CDR2 encoded by the germline V gene are MNHNS and SASEGT. V is cut by 4 bases and J by 5 bases, and the space between the germline ends is 17 bases. CDR3 length: 15 amino acids, cysteine to phenylalanine. Only the CDR3 part of the read is kept: 45 bases, read in frame from the first base. The chain was built from TRBV6-1 and TRBJ2-5; TRBD2 is a weak D gene call, 5 bases matching. The receptor was isolated from a woman aged 18-29 years in good health and CMV-seronegative. The sequencing sample was made of PBMCs. The CDR3 reads CASSASGVSVETQYF. The bases are TGTGCCAGCAGTGCCTCTGGAGTTAGCGTGGAGACCCAGTACTTC.